This record concerns one TCR beta chain sequence. The data stem from a study of cytomegalovirus exposure and HLA in healthy donors. V was pared by 1 base and J by 2 bases, with 10 bases between. The CDR3 has 15 amino acids. The germline V gene has CDR1 LGHNT and CDR2 FRNRAP. The data were produced by immunoSEQ multiplex PCR, yet TCRdb's version contains in-frame clones alone and is incomplete. The data show 260,000 or so clones, approximately 87% seen once. The rearrangement uses TRBV12-5 and TRBJ2-3, with D perhaps TRBD2 (7 bases). This TCR was sampled from a woman aged 18 to 35 in good health and CMV-seronegative. The source material was PBMCs. The CDR3 is CASGLGGGYTDTQYF. CDR3 DNA: TGTGCTAGTGGTTTGGGGGGGGGCTACACAGATACGCAGTATTTT.